This T cell receptor (beta chain) derives from a study of regulatory T cells in long-lasting Graves disease. TCR beta libraries were built with iRepertoire HTBI primers and Arm-PCR of CDR3 regions. TCRdb ran MiXCR on the multiplex PCR reads and lists one entry per CDR3 protein. The table lists about 320,000 distinct CDR3 sequences, roughly 18% of them singletons. Ten or more counts support this clonotype. As yet, its antigen is unknown. Study outcomes and limitations: Having few samples may have compromised the accuracy. Between persistent patients, roughly 2,600 public clonotypes were shared, exceeding the 966 shared between new patients.

The time point: newly diagnosed GD, antithyroid drugs for less than 3 months. The TCR library was made from RNA that had been extracted from PBMCs in TRIzol. The peripheral blood volume drawn was 7.5 to 9.5 milliliters, and it was collected into EDTA tubes. This CDR3 spans 15 amino acids. CDR1 SGHAT and CDR2 FQDESV come from the germline V gene (reference sequence). V gave up 2 bases and J gave up 6 bases, with 13 bases separating them. The material sequenced was peripheral blood mononuclear cells (PBMCs), taken at new diagnosis, from a patient treated with antithyroid drugs. This TCR was sampled from a female donor with Graves disease. The V call is TRBV11-1, the J call TRBJ1-4; D not resolved. The CDR3 is CASSLPGRGDEKLFF. For the CDR3, the DNA is TGTGCCAGCAGCTTACCCGGACGGGGTGATGAAAAACTGTTTTTT.